The rows below give T cell receptor beta chains drawn from one sample of a study of OX40 agonist ivuxolimab in advanced cancers. TCRdb's table, derived via immunoSEQ multiplex PCR, lists solely in-frame clones and lacks some. This repertoire shows approximately 82,000 clones, 85% found once; its top ten account for under 3%. The starting material was CD4+ or CD8+ T cells sorted from blood, obtained in a trial of the OX40 agonist ivuxolimab. These receptor sequences come from an adult with an advanced solid tumor such as melanoma, head and neck, liver or kidney cancer. Both conserved end residues are trimmed from each CDR3.

V	J	CDR3
TRBV6-5	TRBJ2-6	ASSFGISSGANVLT
TRBV5-1	TRBJ1-1	ASSLAGDRFGF
TRBV7-6	TRBJ2-1	ASSRGGNQF
TRBV28	TRBJ1-2	ASSPGHNYGYT
TRBV30	TRBJ2-3	AWSVRYTQY
TRBV14	TRBJ2-7	ASSQPGTSLNEQY
TRBV6-5	TRBJ1-1	ASSREAEAF
TRBV30	TRBJ1-2	AWSRDWRNYGYT
TRBV18	TRBJ1-6	ASSPRTGNSPLH
TRBV5-1	TRBJ1-5	ASSNGLTGNQPQH
TRBV12-5	TRBJ1-1	ASGPETVEAF
TRBV10-3	TRBJ1-2	AISAGGRYGYT
TRBV25-1	TRBJ2-7	ASSRGAYEQY
TRBV6-6	TRBJ1-1	ASTPTGIGTEAF
TRBV27	TRBJ1-1	ASSPRGGGITEAF
TRBV28	TRBJ1-1	ASIGTANTEAF
TRBV7-2	TRBJ2-5	ASSSRGPQETQY
TRBV19	TRBJ2-2	ASMLGRTYTGELF
TRBV30	TRBJ1-1	AWRGHMNTEAF
TRBV5-1	TRBJ2-3	ASSLEGQGDTQY
TRBV5-1	TRBJ2-2	ASSLVGGGTGELF
TRBV27	TRBJ1-5	ASSLQGDQPQH
TRBV7-3	TRBJ2-7	ASSLDPLYEQY
TRBV2	TRBJ1-1	ASRITVNTEAF
TRBV25-1	TRBJ1-2	ASSDGGDRSIYGYT
TRBV15	TRBJ2-2	ATSRDLAGPTGELF
TRBV7-2	TRBJ1-3	ASSLAHISGNTIY
TRBV19	TRBJ2-5	ASSIGLRPETQY
TRBV2	TRBJ2-3	ASRREGDTQY